This passage covers 18 T cell receptor beta chains from one sample sequenced in a study of blood T cell repertoires in COVID-19. Libraries were prepared by immunoSEQ multiplex PCR; TCRdb keeps only in-frame clonotypes and omits some of them. The table records around 300,000 clones, approximately 89% of them present only once. The sequenced material came from PBMCs or T cells enriched from blood (not recorded which). The origin of the receptors is a man aged 25-45 years who had recovered from COVID-19.

In nucleotides, the CDR3 is TGCGCCAGCAGCTCGGGACAGGGAGGCGAGCAGTACTTC. It translates to CASSSGQGGEQYF. This chain joins TRBV5-1 and TRBJ2-7, with 9 bases that match TRBD1. The CDR3 is made up of 13 amino acids. V was pared by 3 bases and J by 6 bases, with 4 bases of the junction left unmatched. Germline V gene sequence: CDR1 SGHRS, CDR2 YFSETQ.

The rearrangement links TRBV5-1 to TRBJ1-4, with D tentatively TRBD1 (5 bases). CDR3 length equals 15 residues. V lost 2 bases to trimming and J lost 0 bases, with 8 bases between them. CDR1 is SGHRS and CDR2 is YFSETQ in the germline V gene. The CDR3 DNA reads TGCGCCAGCAGCTTATCAGGGCCAACTAATGAAAAACTGTTTTTT. Amino acids: CASSLSGPTNEKLFF. Full variable domain (rest looked up from reference TRBV5-1 and TRBJ1-4): KAGVTQTPRYLIKTRGQQVTLSCSPISGHRSVSWYQQTPGQGLQFLFEYFSETQRNKGNFPGRFSGRQFSNSRSEMNVSTLELGDSALYLCASSLSGPTNEKLFFGSGTQLSVL.

The chain is built from TRBV9 and TRBJ2-1, with 7 bases identical to TRBD2. This CDR3 is built from 16 residues. Trimming removed 2 bases from V and 0 bases from J; junction bases left unmatched: 5. Germline V gene data show CDR1 as SGDLS and CDR2 as YYNGEE. The CDR3 coding sequence is TGTGCCAGCAGCGTTCAAGCGGGGAGCTCCTACAATGAGCAGTTCTTC. Its protein product is CASSVQAGSSYNEQFF.

The gene calls are TRBV13 and TRBJ1-1, with 9 bases fitting TRBD1. The CDR3 is made up of 16 amino acids. Per germline, CDR1 PRHDT and CDR2 FYEKMQ (reference sequence). V trimming: 11 bases; J trimming: 4 bases; junction bases outside the gene matches: 17. The chain's CDR3 is CAGAFMRQGVGTEAFF. CDR3 DNA sequence: TGTGCCGGGGCTTTTATGAGACAGGGGGTGGGCACTGAAGCTTTCTTT.

The chain carries TRBV7-6 and TRBJ1-2; the match to TRBD1 covers 10 bases. The CDR3 extends over 15 amino acids. Germline V gene data show CDR1 as SGHVS and CDR2 as FNYEAQ. After removal of 3 bases from V and 3 bases from J, the junction contained 4 bases not matched to a gene. The CDR3 DNA sequence: TGTGCCAGCAGCTTGGGACAGGGGAGAGACTATGGCTACACCTTC. It translates to CASSLGQGRDYGYTF.

This clone was picked up one time. V usage is TRBV19 and J usage is TRBJ1-2, with 8 bases lining up with TRBD1. V was clipped by 10 bases and J by 7 bases; unmatched bases: 17. The CDR3 covers 15 residues. The germline CDR1 and CDR2 sequences are LNHDA and SQIVND (reference sequence). CDR3 sequence: CATWRISAGGSGYTF. CDR3 coding DNA: TGTGCCACTTGGAGGATTTCAGCAGGGGGCTCTGGCTACACCTTC. Full variable domain (missing parts from reference TRBV19 and TRBJ1-2): DGGITQSPKYLFRKEGQNVTLSCEQNLNHDAMYWYRQDPGQGLRLIYYSQIVNDFQKGDIAEGYSVSREKKESFPLTVTSAQKNPTAFYLCATWRISAGGSGYTFGSGTRLTVV.

This sequence joins TRBV24-1 and TRBJ1-5, with D perhaps TRBD1 (5 bases). Germline V gene data show CDR1 as KGHDR and CDR2 as SFDVKD. The CDR3 has 14 residues. The V end was cut by 5 bases, the J end by 3 bases, with 10 bases between. CDR3 nucleotide sequence: TGTGCCACCAGTGCGGACAACCTCAATCAGCCCCAGCATTTT. Translated, it gives CATSADNLNQPQHF.

This chain connects TRBV5-4 to TRBJ1-6, with D possibly being TRBD1 (5 bases). Trimming left V 2 bases short and J 8 bases short, with 11 bases between. This CDR3 region has 14 residues. Germline lookup yields CDR1 SGHNT and CDR2 YYREEE (reference sequence). The CDR3 DNA follows: TGTGCCAGCAGCTTCGGCAGGGCAGATTCACCCCTCCACTTT. It is translated as CASSFGRADSPLHF.

This chain connects TRBV3-1 (or the pseudogene TRBV3-2) to TRBJ1-3; maybe TRBD1 (5 bases). The V end lost 0 bases, the J end lost 5 bases, and 17 bases lay between the germline ends. CDR1 is LGHDT, CDR2 YNNKEL, per germline (reference sequence). CDR3 length equals 17 residues. CDR3 protein: CASSQDRGGEYRNTIYF. Here the CDR3 DNA reads TGTGCCAGCAGCCAAGATCGGGGCGGGGAATATCGAAACACCATATATTTT.

The chain employs TRBV27 and TRBJ2-7; 15 positions agree with TRBD2. The V gene's germline CDR1 is MNHEY and CDR2 SMNVEV (reference sequence). V was pared by 5 bases and J by 5 bases, with 7 bases of the junction left unmatched. The length of the CDR3 is 16 residues. In DNA, the CDR3 is TGTGCCAGCAGTCTCGGGACTAGCGGGGGGTCCAACGAGCAGTACTTC. Its translation is CASSLGTSGGSNEQYF.

The chain links TRBV2 to TRBJ2-7; maybe TRBD2 (5 bases). V lost 3 bases and J 4 bases, leaving 16 bases between the germline ends. The CDR3 extends over 15 amino acids. Per germline, CDR1 SNHLY and CDR2 FYNNEI. The CDR3 loop reads CASSDPGNAPYEQYF. The CDR3 DNA sequence: TGTGCCAGCAGTGACCCGGGGAACGCACCTTACGAGCAGTACTTC.

The chain has TRBV10-3 and TRBJ2-3, with 9 bases that match TRBD2. The V gene's germline CDR1 is ENHRY and CDR2 SYGVKD. This CDR3 region has 16 residues. Losses at the gene ends were 4 bases for V and 2 bases for J; bases not matched to a gene: 7. The CDR3 reads CAISVTSGGPTDTQYF. CDR3 sequence (DNA): TGTGCCATCAGTGTCACCAGCGGGGGGCCCACAGATACGCAGTATTTT.

The count of this clone is one. The V call is TRBV7-8, the J call TRBJ2-1; 9 nucleotides align to TRBD2. The V segment lost 3 bases and the J segment 2 bases; nucleotides outside the gene matches: 2. The CDR3 has 15 amino acids. The germline V gene encodes CDR1 SGHVS and CDR2 FQNEAQ. The CDR3 reads CASSLREGPYNEQFF. CDR3 nucleotides: TGTGCCAGCAGCTTGCGGGAGGGTCCCTACAATGAGCAGTTCTTC.

This chain connects TRBV5-1 to TRBJ2-7; possibly TRBD2 for D (7 bases). This CDR3 is built from 15 residues. The V end was cut by 0 bases, the J end by 0 bases, with 10 bases between. Germline CDR1 reads SGHRS; CDR2 reads YFSETQ. The CDR3 DNA is TGCGCCAGCAGCTTGGGCGGGGGCTCCTCCTACGAGCAGTACTTC. Amino acids: CASSLGGGSSYEQYF.

CDR3 loop: CASSRTGDQETQYF. CDR3 sequence (DNA): TGTGCCAGCAGTAGAACAGGGGACCAAGAGACCCAGTACTTC. The chain is built from TRBV6-5 and TRBJ2-5; 7 bases line up with TRBD1. Germline trimming cut 5 bases from V and 0 bases from J; bases unmatched to any gene: 3. Germline values: CDR1 MNHEY, CDR2 SVGAGI. The CDR3 contains 14 residues.

This rearrangement joins TRBV6-5 to TRBJ2-6; D may be TRBD2 (7 bases). Germline CDR1 and CDR2: MNHEY and SVGAGI. V was trimmed by 0 bases and J by 4 bases, leaving 10 bases between them. The CDR3 is made up of 16 amino acids. In DNA, the CDR3 is TGTGCCAGCAGTTACTCGGGGGGGGCGGGGGCCAACGTCCTGACTTTC. Residues: CASSYSGGAGANVLTF.

This sequence joins TRBV18 and TRBJ1-5; 7 bases match TRBD1. Germline V CDR1 and CDR2: KGHSH, LQKENI. This CDR3 is 14 amino acids long. V lost 3 bases to trimming and J lost 2 bases; unmatched junction nucleotides: 1. This chain's CDR3 is CASSPQGGNQPQHF. For the CDR3, the DNA is TGTGCCAGCTCACCTCAGGGGGGCAATCAGCCCCAGCATTTT.

The rearrangement uses TRBV18 and TRBJ2-3; 8 bases are a match to TRBD1. Germline V CDR1 and CDR2: KGHSH, LQKENI. The CDR3 sequence is 15 residues long. After removal of 6 bases from V and 0 bases from J, the junction contained 5 bases not matched to a gene. CDR3 DNA: TGTGCCAGCTCGCTACAGGGGGGAAGCACAGATACGCAGTATTTT. Its translation: CASSLQGGSTDTQYF. Combining the CDR3 with reference TRBV18 and TRBJ2-3 gives the whole variable domain NAGVMQNPRHLVRRRGQEARLRCSPMKGHSHVYWYRQLPEEGLKFMVYLQKENIIDESGMPKERFSAEFPKEGPSILRIQQVVRGDSAAYFCASSLQGGSTDTQYFGPGTRLTVL.